This record covers a single TCR beta chain. The source of the sample is a study of CD8 T cells in Susac syndrome. Random hexamers served to reverse transcribe roughly 0.5 to 1 ug RNA. TCRdb used MiXCR to reprocess the immunoSEQ multiplex PCR reads, holding one entry per CDR3 protein. The table lists approximately 200,000 distinct CDR3 sequences, nearly 97% of them singletons. Sequencing of TCR beta covered CD8+ and CD4+ T cells obtained from blood. Germline CDR1 reads SGHRS; CDR2 reads YFSETQ. The CDR3 is made up of 14 amino acids. Trimming took off 0 bases at V and 2 bases at J, with 8 bases between the two ends.

Sequenced input: CD4+ T cells from PBMCs. The chain employs TRBV5-1 and TRBJ2-5; D may correspond to TRBD1 or TRBD2 (5 bases each). The TCR sequence derives from a human donor with multiple sclerosis. CDR3 DNA: TGCGCCAGCAGCTTGGGGGGACGGCAAGAGACCCAGTACTTC. Amino acid sequence: CASSLGGRQETQYF.